These T cell receptor beta chains were read from a single sample in a study of blood T cells in healthy people across ages. TCRdb reprocessed the 5' RACE reads via MiXCR and lists one record per CDR3 protein. The sample shows more than 450,000 distinct CDR3 sequences, around a quarter of them seen only once. These data were also filed under a second study, of T cells of mothers and their children.

The specimen was blood. The receptors derive from a boy between 2 and 10 years old in good health. The CDR3 runs from the conserved cysteine through the conserved F or W. The D gene is left open where the match is weak. For some rows the clone size is stated as once, few or many, or as a class when expanded; others skip it.

>few|TRBJ2-7|TRBV18|TRBD1
TGTGCCAGCTCATGGGACAGGAGCTCCTACGAGCAGTACTTC
CASSWDRSSYEQYF
>NA|TRBJ1-1|TRBV5-1|NA
TGCGCCAGCCGTCGAGGGGAGACTGAAGCTTTCTTT
CASRRGETEAFF
>NA|TRBJ1-5|TRBV7-9|TRBD1
TGTGCCAGTAGCTACGGGACAGGGAAGGGAAGCAATCAGCCCCAGCATTTT
CASSYGTGKGSNQPQHF
>NA|TRBJ2-1|TRBV5-5|TRBD1
TGTGCCAGCAGCTCGCCACAGGGGGCGATGTACAATGAGCAGTTCTTC
CASSSPQGAMYNEQFF
>few|TRBJ2-3|TRBV20-1|NA
TGCAGTGCTAGAGACCCCCAAGGGATAACGCAGTATTTT
CSARDPQGITQYF
>NA|TRBJ1-6|TRBV15|NA
TGTGCCACCAGCGTCCAGGGGCCGCCCCACTCACCCCTCCACTTT
CATSVQGPPHSPLHF
>NA|TRBJ2-4|TRBV3-1|NA
TGTGCCAGCAGCCACCTACAGTACCTAGCCAAAAACATTCAGTACTTC
CASSHLQYLAKNIQYF
>NA|TRBJ2-4|TRBV18|TRBD2
TGTGCCAGCTCAACCGGACTAGCGGGAAACGCCAAAAACATTCAGTACTTC
CASSTGLAGNAKNIQYF
>few|TRBJ1-5|TRBV6-1|NA
TGTGCCAGCGATGGGGGATTGCAGCCCCAGCATTTT
CASDGGLQPQHF
>many|TRBJ2-3|TRBV6-5|NA
TGTGCCAGCAGCCGTGGGGATACGCAATATTTT
CASSRGDTQYF
>many|TRBJ2-1|TRBV2|NA
TGTGCCAGCAGTGAAAGCTCCTACAATGAGCAGTTCTTC
CASSESSYNEQFF
>few|TRBJ1-2|TRBV5-4|NA
TGTGCCAGCAGGCCGGACAGAATTAACTATGGCTACACCTTC
CASRPDRINYGYTF
>few|TRBJ2-1|TRBV6-5|TRBD1
TGTGCCAGCAGTTACTTACAGGGGGCTAGGAATGAGCAGTTCTTC
CASSYLQGARNEQFF
>NA|TRBJ2-3|TRBV2|TRBD2
TGTGCCAGCAGCGCTCCCCGCGGGACTAGCGGGGGCACGGATACGCAGTATTTT
CASSAPRGTSGGTDTQYF
>NA|TRBJ1-4|TRBV5-1|NA
TGCGCCAGCAGTTCTTGGGGCGTGTTTTTT
CASSSWGVFF
>few|TRBJ1-6|TRBV5-1|NA
TGCGCCAGCAGCTTGGGGGGTAGGAGTTCACCCCTCCACTTT
CASSLGGRSSPLHF
>NA|TRBJ2-5|TRBV20-1|NA
TGCAGTGCTCCCCCAGACACGGTGGCGACTATATTTCAAGAGACCCAGTACTTC
CSAPPDTVATIFQETQYF
>NA|TRBJ2-2|TRBV6-2/TRBV6-3|NA
TGTGCCAGCAGAGAAACCGGGATTACCTTCGGGGAGCTGTTTTTT
CASRETGITFGELFF
>few|TRBJ2-7|TRBV7-9|NA
TGTGCCAGCAGCTTAGTGCGGGATGTGGACGAGCAGTACTTC
CASSLVRDVDEQYF
>few|TRBJ1-5|TRBV19|NA
TGTGCCAGTAGTATAGATCTCCCAGGGTATTACAATCAGCCCCAGCATTTT
CASSIDLPGYYNQPQHF
>few|TRBJ2-1|TRBV4-1|NA
TGCGCCAGCAGCCTCCAAGCGGGCTCCCACAATGAGCAGTTCTTC
CASSLQAGSHNEQFF
>few|TRBJ2-1|TRBV20-1|TRBD2
TGCAGTGCTTTAGCGGGGGGGCGGAGTGAGCAGTTCTTC
CSALAGGRSEQFF
>NA|TRBJ2-4|TRBV14|TRBD1
TGTGCCACCGCGACAGGGATAGGGGACATTCAGTACTTC
CATATGIGDIQYF
>NA|TRBJ2-1|TRBV18|NA
TGTGCCAGCTCACCACCCAGGGGCTCCTACAATGAGCAGTTCTTC
CASSPPRGSYNEQFF
>few|TRBJ1-2|TRBV12-3/TRBV12-4|NA
TGTGCCAGCAGTTCTGGAGCAGGGAACTATGGCTACACCTTC
CASSSGAGNYGYTF
>few|TRBJ2-5|TRBV10-1|TRBD2
TGCGCCAGCAGTGTTAGCGGGCGAACCCAAGAGACCCAGTACTTC
CASSVSGRTQETQYF
>few|TRBJ2-3|TRBV20-1|TRBD2
TGCAGTGCTCTCCGACTAGCGGGCACAGATACGCAGTATTTT
CSALRLAGTDTQYF
>few|TRBJ2-1|TRBV19|TRBD2
TGTGCCAGTAGTCTTTTGGCGGGGGTCCCCTACAATGAGCAGTTCTTC
CASSLLAGVPYNEQFF
>few|TRBJ2-3|TRBV20-1|NA
TGCAGCGCTAGAGATCCGAACGGGGGCACAGATACGCAGTATTTT
CSARDPNGGTDTQYF
>few|TRBJ2-7|TRBV11-3|NA
TGTGCCAGCAGCTTCGACAGGAAAGACGAGCAGTACTTC
CASSFDRKDEQYF
>NA|TRBJ2-5|TRBV29-1|NA
TGCAGCGTTGGTGGGTCGGGGGAGACCCAGTACTTC
CSVGGSGETQYF
>few|TRBJ2-5|TRBV21-1|NA
TGTGCCATCTTAACCCGGGACACCCAAGAGACCCAGTACTTC
CAILTRDTQETQYF
>few|TRBJ1-1|TRBV20-1|NA
TGCAGTGCACAGAACCTAATACAGGGAAACACTGAAGCTTTCTTT
CSAQNLIQGNTEAFF
>NA|TRBJ2-2|TRBV27|NA
TGTGCCAGCAGTCTCCTGCTCAGGGCAACGAGCACCGGGGAGCTGTTTTTT
CASSLLLRATSTGELFF
>many|TRBJ2-2|TRBV11-2|TRBD2
TGTGCCAGCAGGCGGGCGGGAGTAAAAGGGGAGCTGTTTTTT
CASRRAGVKGELFF
>few|TRBJ2-3|TRBV7-9|NA
TGTGCGGTAAGCACAGATACGCAGTATTTT
CAVSTDTQYF
>NA|TRBJ1-1|TRBV7-9|NA
TGTGCCAGCAGCCACCCGACCGATGGGAACACTGAAGCTTTCTTT
CASSHPTDGNTEAFF
>NA|TRBJ2-5|TRBV4-3|NA
TGCGCCAGCAGCCAAGTAACGACGACCCAAGAGACCCAGTACTTC
CASSQVTTTQETQYF
>NA|TRBJ1-4|TRBV2|NA
TGTGCCAGCAACCCGTCCCCAACTAATGAAAAACTGTTTTTT
CASNPSPTNEKLFF
>NA|TRBJ2-7|TRBV6-2/TRBV6-3|NA
TGTGCCAGCAGTTACCTGGACAGCAGCTCCTACGAGCAGTACTTC
CASSYLDSSSYEQYF
>NA|TRBJ1-1|TRBV6-5|NA
TGTGCCAGCAGTTACTCTGCCGGGGTAACTGAAGCTTTCTTT
CASSYSAGVTEAFF
>NA|TRBJ2-3|TRBV20-1|TRBD2
TGCAGTGCCACTCGACTAGCGGCAAACACAGATACGCAATATTTT
CSATRLAANTDTQYF
>NA|TRBJ2-7|TRBV9|NA
TGTGCCAGCAGCGTAGACACAGGGAGATCCTACGAGCAGTACTTC
CASSVDTGRSYEQYF
>NA|TRBJ1-3|TRBV5-5|NA
TGTGCCAGCAGCCCCAGGGGAACTGGAAACACCATATATTTT
CASSPRGTGNTIYF
>few|TRBJ2-3|TRBV7-9|NA
TGTGCCAGCAGCTTAAACGGGGCCTTAGATACGCAGTATTTT
CASSLNGALDTQYF
>many|TRBJ2-7|TRBV6-2/TRBV6-3|NA
TGTGCCAGCAGTTACACCTACGAGCAGTACTTC
CASSYTYEQYF
>NA|TRBJ1-2|TRBV12-3/TRBV12-4|TRBD1
TGTGCCAGCACCAATGGACAGGGGGCGTTTGGCTACACCTTC
CASTNGQGAFGYTF
>few|TRBJ1-1|TRBV6-2/TRBV6-3|NA
TGTGCCAGCACTTTAAGCAGGGGCACTGAGGCTTTCTTT
CASTLSRGTEAFF
>NA|TRBJ2-1|TRBV7-2|NA
TGTGCCAGCAGTTTAGCGGCCATGTCCTACAATGAGCAGTTCTTC
CASSLAAMSYNEQFF
>many|TRBJ2-1|TRBV6-5|TRBD2
TGTGCCAGCAGCCGTAGCGGGGGATACAATGAGCAGTTCTTC
CASSRSGGYNEQFF
>NA|TRBJ2-1|TRBV7-9|TRBD2
TGTGCCAGCGGATGGGCTAGCGGGAGGAATGAGCAGTTCTTC
CASGWASGRNEQFF
>NA|TRBJ2-7|TRBV21-1|NA
TGTGCCAGCAGGGCCCCGGGAGGGTACGAGCAGTACTTC
CASRAPGGYEQYF
>NA|TRBJ2-7|TRBV6-2/TRBV6-3|NA
TGTGCCAGCAGTAACTATGACTCTTCCTACGAGCAGTACTTC
CASSNYDSSYEQYF